This paragraph covers one T cell receptor beta chain sequence. There are a few counts of this clonotype. The target of this receptor is not known. Base quality data are lacking; no much larger clone is found one base away. This sample is drawn from a study of response to subunit inactivated influenza vaccine (dated by TCRdb to the late 2010s). With respect to the entire study: Deep quantitative profiling of the T cell receptor repertoire was used in the study to follow responses to a trivalent subunit inactivated influenza vaccine. Here is what the overall study found, with its caveats: The authors proposed that each seasonal influenza vaccination may bring in only a limited number of new T cells.

Library construction relied on RT-PCR. The instrument given in TCRdb is Illumina HiSeq 2500. Clones were called with MiXCR by TCRdb after fastp trimmed the public reads at Q25, and only in-frame beta chains were retained. Each entry is one CDR3 protein sequence, shown with its most common DNA and genes. The sample table lists about 190,000 distinct CDR3 sequences, roughly 14% of them with a count of one. The top ten constitute under 30% of the sample. V loses 3 bases, J loses 5 bases, and the germline ends lie 13 bases apart. In the germline V gene, CDR1 corresponds to SGHDN and CDR2 to FVKESK. The CDR3, cysteine through phenylalanine, is 14 amino acids long. Only the CDR3 DNA stays, 42 bases, in frame from base 1.

The chain is assembled from TRBV14 and TRBJ1-1; TRBD1 is a possible D gene, resting on 6 matching bases. This TCR came from a man in his fifties who received an inactivated influenza vaccine. Donor details come from another sample of the same person, matched by shared clones. This specimen was CD8+ T cells sorted from PBMCs, taken roughly 5 days after vaccination. CDR3 sequence: CASSQARGWTEAFF. The nucleotides are TGTGCCAGCAGCCAGGCCAGGGGTTGGACTGAAGCTTTCTTT.